This TCR beta chain derives from a study of vaccination and CD4 T cells after COVID-19. Trimming stripped 0 bases from V and 1 base from J, with 4 bases between. CDR1 SGHRS and CDR2 YFSETQ come from the germline V gene. CDR3 length: 13 amino acids. Study-wide points: The study found that a median about 85% of reactive clones in convalescent patients appeared only post-vaccination.

Researchers used the Oncomine TCR Beta short-read assay to sequence DNA from cultured CD4+ T cells. MiXCR, applied by TCRdb to the PCR reads, yields one record per CDR3 protein. Among fewer than 12,000 distinct CDR3 sequences listed, 58% were seen once. Treatment: 10-day PBMC culture with coronavirus spike peptide pools or control peptides (ViraFEST assay). Comment on this clonotype: Its antigen is as yet unknown.

The specimen sequenced was CD4+ T cells from blood, cultured in vitro. J is TRBJ1-1 and V is TRBV5-1; no definite D call. This clonotype was obtained from a human donor who had recovered from COVID-19. CDR3 protein: CASSLVRNTEAFF. CDR3 bases: TGCGCCAGCAGCTTGGTCAGGAACACTGAAGCTTTCTTT.